This entry is about one TCR beta chain. Its matching antigen is unknown. The germline gene is not matched at one end of the junction; a read error may be the cause. TCRdb reprocessed the multiplex PCR reads via MiXCR and lists one record per CDR3 protein. The data hold 12,000 or so distinct CDR3 sequences, with roughly 40% observed a single time. The data were obtained in a study of breast tumors, draining lymph nodes, adjacent tissues. Points from the study as a whole: Data only fit, rather than demonstrated, lymph node origin of most tumor T cells. Compared with lymph nodes, tumors were less diverse; compared with nontumor tissue, more.

The CDR3 spans 13 residues. Germline assignment: CDR1 LNHDA and CDR2 SQIVND (reference sequence). The receptor's source is a female donor with breast cancer. Some clones in this sample may be carry-over from other donors' samples. J is TRBJ2-3 and V is TRBV19; D unresolved. Input material: breast tumor tissue. CDR3 nucleotide sequence: TGTGCCACCGAGCTTTCCGGCACAGATACGCAGTATTTC. It is translated as CATELSGTDTQYF.